A single sample gave rise to the 16 T cell receptor beta chains below, sequenced in a study of T cell clonality in common variable immunodeficiency. Data came from immunoSEQ multiplex PCR; TCRdb stores just in-frame clones and leaves some out. The record shows 40,000 or so clones for this sample, with no singletons present. What was sequenced was peripheral blood mononuclear cells. The receptors originated from a person aged 18 to 75 in good health.

This clone occurred many times. With the read ending 3 residues before the CDR3 end, the germline J gene is used to fill in that end. The chain employs TRBV30 and TRBJ1-2; D may be TRBD1 (5 bases). This CDR3 spans 14 amino acids. Germline-derived CDR1 and CDR2 are GTSNPN and SVGIG (reference sequence). The V and J ends lost 2 bases and 4 bases respectively, with 14 bases between them. The sequenced part of the CDR3 DNA is TGTGCCTGGAGTTTACAGGCTTCTAGCTATGGC. It is translated as CAWSLQASSYG. Given in full, the CDR3 is CAWSLQASSYGYTF.

On this clone itself: The read ends 3 residues before the CDR3 terminus; that terminus is restored from the germline J gene. This sequence joins TRBV20-1 and TRBJ2-7; 8 bases line up with TRBD2. There are 13 residues in the CDR3. Germline assignment: CDR1 DFQATT and CDR2 SNEGSKA (reference sequence). The ends lost 5 bases at V and 3 bases at J; junction bases unmatched: 6. The CDR3 sequence: CSAGTSGLYEQYF. The sequenced CDR3 bases are TGCAGTGCTGGAACTAGCGGACTCTACGAG.

This clone was picked up many times. The observed sequence ends 3 residues before the CDR3 terminus, with the missing tail filled in from the germline J gene. The chain uses TRBV4-2 and TRBJ2-2, with 9 bases matching TRBD2. The germline V gene has CDR1 LGHNA and CDR2 YNFKEQ. The CDR3 runs 18 residues. Trimming cost V 4 bases and J 4 bases; bases outside gene matches: 13. CDR3 loop: CASSPRGGTSTRTGELFF. CDR3 bases read: TGTGCCAGCAGCCCACGGGGGGGGACTAGCACCCGCACCGGGGAG.

This clone appeared many times. Read data end 3 residues before the CDR3 end; the end is taken from the germline J gene. This chain links TRBV20-1 with TRBJ1-4; 9 nucleotides agree with TRBD1. V dropped 3 bases and J dropped 5; count of bases not matched to a gene: 7. Per the germline V gene, CDR1 is DFQATT and CDR2 is SNEGSKA (reference sequence). The CDR3 extends over 15 amino acids. The CDR3 protein is CSARWDRAWNEKLFF. The sequenced CDR3 bases are TGCAGTGCTAGGTGGGACAGGGCATGGAATGAAAAA.

At least ten counts were recorded for this clone. The read is 3 residues too short to cover the CDR3 end, so that end is filled in from the germline J gene. The genes are TRBV20-1 and TRBJ2-1; the match to TRBD2 covers 16 bases. The V gene end was trimmed by 5 bases and the J gene end by 6 bases; junction bases not matched to a gene: 1. The germline gives CDR1 DFQATT, CDR2 SNEGSKA (reference sequence). This CDR3 has 14 amino acids. CDR3 residues: CSAGTSGRGNEQFF. The covered CDR3 bases are TGCAGTGCTGGGACTAGCGGGAGGGGCAATGAG.

This clone was seen ten or more times. The DNA read from the CDR3 is TGCGCCAGCAGCTTGGGTGTCCTCTCTGGGGCCAACGTC. Its translation: CASSLGVLSGANV. The CDR3 in its entirety is CASSLGVLSGANVLTF. The chain combines TRBV5-1 with TRBJ2-6; D is uncertain. The CDR3 end falls 3 residues outside the read, so it is completed with the germline J gene. Germline V lookup: CDR1 SGHRS, CDR2 YFSETQ. The CDR3 is 16 residues long. V lost 0 bases, J lost 0 bases, and 7 bases lay in between.

Details on this clone: The CDR3 extends 3 residues past the end of the read, so its final part is completed from the germline J gene. The V gene is TRBV6-1, the J gene TRBJ2-1; D remains ambiguous. The V gene lost 1 base and the J gene lost 0 bases, with 7 bases spanning the gap. The CDR3 length is 15 residues. Per germline, CDR1 MNHNS and CDR2 SASEGT. Partial CDR3 DNA: TGTGCCAGCAGTGAAGGGGCGAGCTCCTACAATGAG. This sequence encodes CASSEGASSYNE. The entire CDR3 protein reads CASSEGASSYNEQFF.

This clone was observed a handful of times. The read terminates 3 residues ahead of where the CDR3 ends, so the germline J gene completes it. The chain employs TRBV2 and TRBJ1-6; 7 nucleotides align to TRBD1. With V trimmed by 4 bases and J by 5 bases, 8 bases remained unmatched. Germline CDR1 reads SNHLY; CDR2 reads FYNNEI. CDR3 length: 16 residues. Partial CDR3 DNA: TGTGCCAGCAGTGGTAGGGGGCGGAAGAATAATTCACCC. Amino acid sequence: CASSGRGRKNNSP. The full-length CDR3 reads as CASSGRGRKNNSPLHF.

Many counts were recorded for this clone. The sequenced fragment ends 3 residues before the CDR3 boundary, so the rest is inferred from the germline J gene. The gene calls are TRBV20-1 and TRBJ2-1, with D possibly TRBD2 on 5 matching bases. The germline V and J ends were trimmed by 0 bases and 2 bases, with 5 bases remaining between them. CDR3 length: 13 amino acids. CDR1 is DFQATT, CDR2 SNEGSKA, per germline (reference sequence). CDR3 DNA, as far as it was read: TGCAGTGCTAGAGACGGGGCCTACAATGAG. Amino acids: CSARDGAYNE. The whole CDR3 region reads CSARDGAYNEQFF.

This clone has ten or more counts. The CDR3 goes on 3 residues after the read ends, and that part is filled in from the germline J gene. The J gene is TRBJ2-7, the V gene TRBV20-1; 10 bases line up with TRBD2. The CDR3 contains 15 residues. Per the germline V gene, CDR1 is DFQATT and CDR2 is SNEGSKA (reference sequence). The sequenced part of the CDR3 DNA is TGCAGCCCGAAACCGTGGGCTAGCGGGAGTTACGAG. This gives the protein CSPKPWASGSYE. From start to end, the CDR3 is CSPKPWASGSYEQYF.

This clone was detected ten times or more. Read data end 3 residues before the CDR3 end; the end is taken from the germline J gene. The genes are TRBV7-6 and TRBJ2-2; 7 positions match TRBD2. The V gene end was trimmed by 8 bases and the J gene end by 2 bases; junction bases not matched to a gene: 5. Germline V CDR1 and CDR2: SGHVS, FNYEAQ. CDR3 length: 14 residues. The CDR3 is CASALAANTGELFF. CDR3 DNA, as far as it was read: TGTGCCAGCGCCCTAGCGGCTAACACCGGGGAG.

This clone was detected ten times or more. The read ends 3 residues shy of where the CDR3 ends; the end is completed using the germline J gene. This chain uses TRBV20-1 with TRBJ2-3; D may be TRBD2 (5 bases). This CDR3 comprises 15 residues. Germline CDR1 and CDR2: DFQATT and SNEGSKA (reference sequence). Trimming stripped 2 bases from V and 1 base from J, with 13 bases between. CDR3 sequence reads: CSARSPRGRTDTQYF. CDR3 DNA (partial): TGCAGTGCTAGATCCCCACGGGGTCGCACAGATACG.

Of note for this clone: With the read ending 3 residues before the CDR3 end, the germline J gene is used to fill in that end. The rearrangement links TRBV5-1 to TRBJ2-6; possibly TRBD1 for D (6 bases). V was trimmed by 1 base and J by 1 base, leaving 9 bases between them. The germline CDR1 and CDR2 sequences are SGHRS and YFSETQ. This CDR3 comprises 16 residues. The CDR3 reads CASSLRTGSGANVLTF. The sequenced CDR3 bases are TGCGCCAGCAGCTTGAGAACAGGGTCTGGGGCCAACGTC.

The table lists this clone with many counts. The CDR3 extends 3 residues past the end of the read, so its final part is completed from the germline J gene. This sequence joins TRBV30 and TRBJ2-1; TRBD2 aligns across 8 bases. Unmatched junction bases numbered 9, after V lost 7 bases and J lost 7 bases. The CDR3 has 13 residues. Germline loops: CDR1 GTSNPN, CDR2 SVGIG (reference sequence). CDR3 residues: CASPGGPRNEQFF. Incomplete CDR3 DNA: TGTGCCTCCCCGGGGGGGCCGAGGAATGAG. The whole variable domain, filled in from reference TRBV30 and TRBJ2-1, reads SQTIHQWPATLVQPVGSPLSLECTVEGTSNPNLYWYRQAAGRGLQLLFYSVGIGQISSEVPQNLSASRPQDRQFILSSKKLLLSDSGFYLCASPGGPRNEQFFGPGTRLTVL.

This clone was seen only a few times. The junction departs from germline at one end; a sequencing error may be responsible. The read ends 3 residues early relative to the CDR3; the germline J gene fills the gap. The chain uses TRBV7-4 and TRBJ2-3; 10 nucleotides match TRBD2. This CDR3 is built from 16 residues. The germline V gene encodes CDR1 SGHVT and CDR2 SQSDAQ. CDR3 DNA, as far as it was read: TGCACCAGCAGCCCACTAGCGGGGATAGCCACAGATACG. This sequence encodes CTSSPLAGIATDT. The CDR3 in full is CTSSPLAGIATDTQYF.

In its sample, this clone was seen many times. With the read ending 3 residues before the CDR3 end, the germline J gene is used to fill in that end. This chain links TRBV20-1 with TRBJ1-5; TRBD1 might be the D (5 bases). Germline loops: CDR1 DFQATT, CDR2 SNEGSKA (reference sequence). The CDR3 has 13 residues. V gave up 1 base and J gave up 6 bases, with 10 bases separating them. The CDR3 bases that were read are TGCAGTGCTAGAGGAGGGGAAAGTCAGCCC. As protein: CSARGGESQP. Given in full, the CDR3 is CSARGGESQPQHF.